This T cell receptor (beta chain) stems from a study of blood T cell repertoires in COVID-19. Overall study context: Material from acute and convalescent COVID-19 was sourced from the United States, Italy and Spain. Sources were T cells, B-cell-depleted T cells, or PBMCs; the material itself was cDNA or gDNA.

Per the study methods: It was from reference gene primer amplification that nucleated cell counts were estimated. The repertoire was sequenced with immunoSEQ multiplex PCR; TCRdb's copy has only in-frame clones and lacks some. Clone size and V and J calls were adopted from that table, with D and trimming inferred from the DNA. The sample lists more than 40,000 clones, 70% to 90% occurring once. The CDR3 runs 15 residues. The V gene's germline CDR1 is SGHDT and CDR2 YYEEEE. V lost 0 bases and J lost 0, with 10 bases in between. Input material: peripheral blood. This chain uses TRBV5-6 with TRBJ2-7, with D possibly being TRBD1 (5 bases). The clonotype comes from a man aged 45-60 years with active COVID-19. CDR3 nucleotides: TGTGCCAGCAGCTTGGAGGGGAAGATCTCCTACGAGCAGTACGTC. Encoded protein: CASSLEGKISYEQYV.